The T cell receptor (beta chain) under discussion was sequenced for a study of shared clonotypes between healthy human individuals. Study-level information: Each donor had three CD4 naive, three CD4 memory, two CD8 naive and one CD8 memory plate.

Some clones are missing from TCRdb's copy, which holds only in-frame ones; the method was immunoSEQ multiplex PCR. Of about 1 million clones listed, approximately 68% were seen once; the top ten hold around 1.4%. Whole-study findings and limits: Among several donors, roughly 5% of naive CD4 clonotypes were found in common. Clonotypes which were not shared had lower generation probabilities than clonotypes that all four donors shared.

CDR3 length: 15 residues. V trimming: 4 bases; J trimming: 6 bases; junction bases outside the gene matches: 6. The germline V gene encodes CDR1 LGHNA and CDR2 YSLEER. As concerns this clone: What it binds is unknown.

Healthy HIV-negative adults with no recent acute infections or vaccinations were recruited as donors. J is TRBJ2-2 and V is TRBV4-3, with 9 bases identical to TRBD2. The sequenced sample consisted of memory CD4+ T cells sorted from blood. Subset defined: CD45RA-negative fraction. The receptor comes from a man younger than 35 in good health. CDR3 region: CASSLIAGVSGELFF. CDR3 bases: TGCGCCAGCAGCCTAATAGCGGGAGTTTCCGGGGAGCTGTTTTTT.